Included here is one TCR beta chain sequence, with context. Its antigen is undetermined. This PCR relied on a set of 60 Vbeta primers and 13 Jbeta primers. The protocol was immunoSEQ multiplex PCR, while the TCRdb copy is restricted to in-frame clones and leaves out a portion. The sample holds approximately 140,000 clones, around two thirds seen once. Germline CDR1 and CDR2: KGHSH and LQKENI. The V end lost 3 bases, the J end lost 0 bases, and 12 bases lay between the germline ends. This CDR3 is built from 16 residues. Healthy people donating bone marrow made up the donors. This record belongs to a study of cytomegalovirus exposure and HLA in healthy donors. Study context: From donors who were HLA-typed, an early data release held 80 million or so unique TCRs.

Study-level results: Association of 16,951 TCR beta sequences with HLA alleles was found at 0.05 false discovery rate in a later analysis. As a later analysis revealed, the rate of TCR association differed by HLA locus, with DRB1 most and HLA-C fewest.

Sequenced input: PBMCs. This TCR was recovered from a woman aged 18-30 years in good health and CMV-seronegative. The chain links TRBV18 to TRBJ1-5, with no clear D. CDR3 in amino acids: CASSPNSASSNQPQHF. The CDR3 DNA reads as TGTGCCAGCTCACCGAATAGCGCCAGTAGCAATCAGCCCCAGCATTTT.